This is a list of T cell receptor beta chains from one sample in a study of T cell responses to AZD1222 COVID-19 vaccine. Some clones are missing from TCRdb's copy, which holds only in-frame ones; the method was immunoSEQ multiplex PCR. Of some 150,000 clones listed, roughly 89% were seen once; the top ten hold around 5.2%. Sequencing was performed on peripheral blood, taken on day 0 of AZD1222 vaccination. The receptors shown here come from an adult in good health. Each CDR3 is given with its conserved first and last residue. The D gene is left open where the match is weak. Size is omitted from some rows. Given values are once, few, many or a class for expanded clones.

clone size | J gene | V gene | CDR3 length | D gene | CDR3 protein | CDR3 DNA
. | TRBJ2-3 | TRBV5-3 | 17 | . | CARTLDAGRFPTDTQYF | TGTGCCAGAACGCTGGACGCGGGGCGGTTCCCCACAGATACGCAGTATTTT
. | TRBJ2-5 | TRBV4-3 | 16 | . | CASSRRAGTPGETQYF | TGCGCCAGCAGCCGTCGGGCGGGGACCCCAGGAGAGACCCAGTACTTC
few | TRBJ2-5 | TRBV5-1 | 14 | TRBD2 | CASMLGLARETQYF | TGCGCCAGTATGCTAGGACTAGCGAGAGAGACCCAGTACTTC
. | TRBJ2-1 | TRBV10-3 | 12 | TRBD2 | CAILGEGGEQFF | TGTGCCATACTCGGGGAGGGAGGTGAGCAGTTCTTC
. | TRBJ2-1 | TRBV9 | 17 | TRBD2 | CASSDHSGGGGYNEQFF | TGTGCCAGCAGCGATCATTCGGGGGGAGGAGGCTACAATGAGCAGTTCTTC
. | TRBJ2-4 | TRBV7-2 | 15 | . | CASSLAGQAKNIQYF | TGTGCCAGCAGCTTAGCCGGGCAGGCCAAAAACATTCAGTACTTC
. | TRBJ1-1 | TRBV2 | 13 | . | CASSARAASEAFF | TGTGCCAGCAGCGCTAGGGCCGCCTCTGAAGCTTTCTTT
. | TRBJ2-1 | TRBV13 | 16 | . | CASSLGLRGGLVSQFF | TGTGCCAGCAGCTTAGGGCTGCGAGGGGGGCTTGTGTCCCAGTTCTTC
. | TRBJ1-2 | TRBV6-1 | 13 | . | CASSEGPNYGYTF | TGTGCCAGCAGTGAGGGGCCTAACTATGGCTACACCTTC
. | TRBJ2-7 | TRBV11-3 | 13 | . | CASSLDGAGEQYF | TGTGCCAGCAGCTTAGATGGGGCTGGGGAGCAGTACTTC
. | TRBJ2-1 | TRBV2 | 13 | TRBD2 | CASQLAGGFGQFF | TGTGCCAGCCAACTAGCGGGAGGGTTTGGGCAGTTCTTC